The present entry profiles one TCR beta chain with its context. Clones were sequenced by immunoSEQ multiplex PCR, and TCRdb holds only the in-frame ones, with some missing. The repertoire holds nearly 300,000 clones, with 85% to 90% as singletons. Participants were aged about 18 to 100 years from around 26 US areas. Before they entered the study, exposed participants had met a COVID-19 case within 2 weeks. The sample belongs to a study of blood T cell repertoires in COVID-19. Overall study: The United States, Italy and Spain were the sources of the acute and convalescent COVID-19 samples. T cells, B-cell-depleted T cells, or PBMCs provided the cDNA or gDNA that served as material.

The V gene lost 0 bases and the J gene lost 1 base, with 10 bases spanning the gap. From germline, CDR1 is MNHEY and CDR2 SMNVEV (reference sequence). This CDR3 is built from 16 residues. Sequenced sample: PBMCs or T cells enriched from blood (not recorded which). The receptor was isolated from a woman aged 50 to 60 who had been exposed to COVID-19. V usage is TRBV27 and J usage is TRBJ1-5; the D gene is possibly TRBD1 (6 bases). The CDR3 region is CASSLSHRASNQPQHF. For the CDR3, the DNA is TGTGCCAGCAGTTTATCGCACAGGGCAAGCAATCAGCCCCAGCATTTT.